The entry that follows covers one T cell receptor (beta chain) sequence. Profiled with immunoSEQ multiplex PCR; TCRdb holds only in-frame clones, not every one. The sample has some 320,000 clones; roughly 86% are singletons. This record belongs to a study of blood T cell repertoires in COVID-19. Material: peripheral blood. The TCR originated in a woman aged 25 to 39 with COVID-19, enrolled during active disease.

The CDR3 coding sequence is TGTGCCACCAGCAGGACAGGGGGTTCCTACGAGCAGTACTTC. Its protein product is CATSRTGGSYEQYF. V and J are TRBV15 and TRBJ2-7, with 9 bases that match TRBD1. Germline V gene data show CDR1 as LNHNV and CDR2 as YYDKDF (reference sequence). V shed 3 bases and J 1 base; nucleotides not matched to a gene: 1. This CDR3 contains 14 residues.